The rows below give T cell receptor beta chains drawn from one sample of a study of cytomegalovirus exposure and HLA in healthy donors. The table came from immunoSEQ multiplex PCR; TCRdb's copy has only in-frame clones and leaves some out. The sample includes more than 95,000 clones, 85% to 90% of them seen just once. The sequenced sample consisted of PBMCs. The receptors were gathered from a woman younger than 35 in good health and CMV-seropositive. Both conserved end residues are part of each CDR3. Each record gives: CDR3 protein, CDR3 DNA, D gene, clone size, J gene, V gene. D genes are given only for firm matches. For some rows the clone size is stated as once, few or many, or as a class when expanded; others skip it.

CDR3aa: CASSDGTANYGYTF; CDR3nt: TGTGCCAGCAGCGACGGGACAGCCAACTATGGCTACACCTTC; d_gene: TRBD1; abundance: NA; j_gene: TRBJ1-2; v_gene: TRBV5-4
CDR3aa: CASSKPGSEQFF; CDR3nt: TGTGCCAGCAGCAAGCCAGGGTCTGAGCAGTTCTTC; d_gene: NA; abundance: NA; j_gene: TRBJ2-1; v_gene: TRBV7-9
CDR3aa: CASSEAGTSYNEQFF; CDR3nt: TGTGCCAGCAGCGAGGCCGGGACTAGCTACAATGAGCAGTTCTTC; d_gene: TRBD2; abundance: NA; j_gene: TRBJ2-1; v_gene: TRBV9
CDR3aa: CASSFLAGRNEQFF; CDR3nt: TGTGCCAGCTCCTTTTTGGCAGGTAGGAATGAGCAGTTCTTC; d_gene: NA; abundance: NA; j_gene: TRBJ2-1; v_gene: TRBV28
CDR3aa: CASSPLLAGGGTGELFF; CDR3nt: TGTGCCAGCAGCCCGCTACTAGCGGGAGGGGGCACCGGGGAGCTGTTTTTT; d_gene: TRBD2; abundance: few; j_gene: TRBJ2-2; v_gene: TRBV4-2
CDR3aa: CASSHGGGGNNEQFF; CDR3nt: TGTGCCAGCAGCCATGGAGGGGGGGGTAATAATGAGCAGTTCTTC; d_gene: NA; abundance: once; j_gene: TRBJ2-1; v_gene: TRBV5-4
CDR3aa: CASSLDGQGFPQPQHF; CDR3nt: TGTGCCAGCAGCTTGGACGGGCAGGGTTTTCCTCAGCCCCAGCATTTT; d_gene: NA; abundance: NA; j_gene: TRBJ1-5; v_gene: TRBV5-6
CDR3aa: CASSPGQLNTEAFF; CDR3nt: TGTGCCAGTTCCCCGGGACAGCTTAACACTGAAGCTTTCTTT; d_gene: TRBD1; abundance: NA; j_gene: TRBJ1-1; v_gene: TRBV19
CDR3aa: CASSRTGSYEQYF; CDR3nt: TGTGCCAGCAGCCGGACAGGTTCCTACGAGCAGTACTTC; d_gene: TRBD1; abundance: NA; j_gene: TRBJ2-7; v_gene: TRBV7-9
CDR3aa: CASSPTRRLNQPQHF; CDR3nt: TGTGCCAGTAGCCCGACACGGCGCCTCAATCAGCCCCAGCATTTT; d_gene: NA; abundance: NA; j_gene: TRBJ1-5; v_gene: TRBV19
CDR3aa: CASSFRGADNEQFF; CDR3nt: TGTGCCAGCAGCTTCCGGGGGGCTGACAATGAGCAGTTCTTC; d_gene: NA; abundance: few; j_gene: TRBJ2-1; v_gene: TRBV11-3
CDR3aa: CASRDRGLYGYTF; CDR3nt: TGTGCCAGCAGGGACAGGGGCCTCTATGGCTACACCTTC; d_gene: TRBD1; abundance: NA; j_gene: TRBJ1-2; v_gene: TRBV6-1
CDR3aa: CASSLAGITEAFF; CDR3nt: TGTGCCAGCAGTTTAGCAGGGATAACTGAAGCTTTCTTT; d_gene: NA; abundance: NA; j_gene: TRBJ1-1; v_gene: TRBV28
CDR3aa: CATSRGTDQETQYF; CDR3nt: TGTGCCACCAGCAGGGGGACTGACCAAGAGACCCAGTACTTC; d_gene: NA; abundance: NA; j_gene: TRBJ2-5; v_gene: TRBV15
CDR3aa: CASSPGYGDQPQHF; CDR3nt: TGTGCCAGCTCACCGGGCTACGGGGATCAGCCCCAGCATTTT; d_gene: NA; abundance: NA; j_gene: TRBJ1-5; v_gene: TRBV18
CDR3aa: CASSPVGAGGAGELFF; CDR3nt: TGTGCCAGCAGTCCGGTGGGAGCGGGGGGCGCCGGGGAGCTGTTTTTT; d_gene: TRBD2; abundance: NA; j_gene: TRBJ2-2; v_gene: TRBV5-4
CDR3aa: CASSFRPWLAGGSDTQYF; CDR3nt: TGTGCCAGCAGCTTTAGGCCCTGGCTAGCGGGAGGGTCGGATACGCAGTATTTT; d_gene: TRBD2; abundance: NA; j_gene: TRBJ2-3; v_gene: TRBV5-4
CDR3aa: CASSFRGPDEKLFF; CDR3nt: TGTGCCAGCAGTTTCAGGGGGCCGGATGAAAAACTGTTTTTT; d_gene: TRBD1; abundance: once; j_gene: TRBJ1-4; v_gene: TRBV28
CDR3aa: CASSSAGVINIQYF; CDR3nt: TGTGCCAGCAGTTCCGCGGGAGTAATAAACATTCAGTACTTC; d_gene: TRBD2; abundance: NA; j_gene: TRBJ2-4; v_gene: TRBV27
CDR3aa: CAISEPRSLNTGELFF; CDR3nt: TGTGCCATCAGTGAGCCCCGGTCCCTCAACACCGGGGAGCTGTTTTTT; d_gene: NA; abundance: NA; j_gene: TRBJ2-2; v_gene: TRBV10-3
CDR3aa: CASSLKAQGPGETQYF; CDR3nt: TGCGCCAGCAGCTTGAAGGCACAGGGCCCAGGGGAGACCCAGTACTTC; d_gene: NA; abundance: few; j_gene: TRBJ2-5; v_gene: TRBV5-1
CDR3aa: CASSIRTSGINEQFF; CDR3nt: TGTGCCAGTAGTATCCGGACTAGCGGGATCAATGAGCAGTTCTTC; d_gene: TRBD2; abundance: NA; j_gene: TRBJ2-1; v_gene: TRBV19
CDR3aa: CASSLSGTGWNTEAFF; CDR3nt: TGTGCCAGCAGCTTATCCGGGACAGGGTGGAACACTGAAGCTTTCTTT; d_gene: TRBD1; abundance: NA; j_gene: TRBJ1-1; v_gene: TRBV7-6
CDR3aa: CASSESGVRSPLHF; CDR3nt: TGTGCCAGCAGTGAGTCAGGGGTACGCTCACCCCTCCACTTT; d_gene: NA; abundance: NA; j_gene: TRBJ1-6; v_gene: TRBV28
CDR3aa: CASSLGSGTEAFF; CDR3nt: TGTGCCAGCAGCTTAGGATCCGGCACTGAAGCTTTCTTT; d_gene: NA; abundance: NA; j_gene: TRBJ1-1; v_gene: TRBV11-3
CDR3aa: CASSLIGGSEAFF; CDR3nt: TGTGCCAGCAGCTTAATCGGGGGATCTGAAGCTTTCTTT; d_gene: NA; abundance: NA; j_gene: TRBJ1-1; v_gene: TRBV11-2
CDR3aa: CASSYLPGTFDQPQHF; CDR3nt: TGTGCCAGCAGTTACTTACCGGGAACGTTCGATCAGCCCCAGCATTTT; d_gene: NA; abundance: NA; j_gene: TRBJ1-5; v_gene: TRBV6-6
CDR3aa: CASSGQGGNQPQHF; CDR3nt: TGTGCCAGTAGTGGACAGGGTGGCAATCAGCCCCAGCATTTT; d_gene: TRBD1; abundance: NA; j_gene: TRBJ1-5; v_gene: TRBV19
CDR3aa: CASSLSSGSETQYF; CDR3nt: TGTGCCAGCAGCTTATCTAGCGGGAGTGAGACCCAGTACTTC; d_gene: TRBD2; abundance: NA; j_gene: TRBJ2-5; v_gene: TRBV11-2
CDR3aa: CASSQGGLEQYF; CDR3nt: TGCGCCAGCAGCCAGGGAGGTCTCGAGCAGTACTTC; d_gene: NA; abundance: NA; j_gene: TRBJ2-7; v_gene: TRBV10-1
CDR3aa: CASRLTVSAQPQHF; CDR3nt: TGTGCCAGCAGGCTGACAGTTTCTGCGCAGCCCCAGCATTTT; d_gene: NA; abundance: NA; j_gene: TRBJ1-5; v_gene: TRBV6-5
CDR3aa: CASSSPGQGAYEQYF; CDR3nt: TGTGCCAGTAGTTCCCCGGGACAGGGAGCCTACGAGCAGTACTTC; d_gene: TRBD1; abundance: NA; j_gene: TRBJ2-7; v_gene: TRBV19
CDR3aa: CASSQDLGGRDRGRRGYTF; CDR3nt: TGCGCCAGCAGCCAAGACCTCGGGGGTCGGGACAGAGGCCGTCGTGGCTACACCTTC; d_gene: TRBD1; abundance: NA; j_gene: TRBJ1-2; v_gene: TRBV4-1
CDR3aa: CASDEVNEQFF; CDR3nt: TGTGCCAGTGATGAGGTCAATGAGCAGTTCTTC; d_gene: NA; abundance: NA; j_gene: TRBJ2-1; v_gene: TRBV7-9
CDR3aa: CASSLQGLGELFF; CDR3nt: TGTGCCAGCAGCTTACAGGGCTTGGGGGAGCTGTTTTTT; d_gene: NA; abundance: NA; j_gene: TRBJ2-2; v_gene: TRBV11-2
CDR3aa: CASSQLQGKFTYYEQYF; CDR3nt: TGCGCCAGCAGCCAACTACAGGGGAAGTTTACGTACTACGAGCAGTACTTC; d_gene: TRBD1; abundance: NA; j_gene: TRBJ2-7; v_gene: TRBV4-1